Below are 5 T cell receptor beta chains sequenced from a single sample in a study of blood T cell repertoires in COVID-19. Assay used: immunoSEQ multiplex PCR; TCRdb lists only in-frame clones, some missing. Among about 150,000 clones, roughly 80% were seen once, and the ten largest hold roughly an eighth. The sequenced sample consisted of peripheral blood. All receptors derive from a woman aged 55-69 years with COVID-19, enrolled during active disease.

V is TRBV27 and J is TRBJ2-1; 7 bases match TRBD2. Trimming took 3 bases from V and 5 from J; bases not matched to a gene: 13. The length of the CDR3 is 17 residues. Per germline, CDR1 MNHEY and CDR2 SMNVEV (reference sequence). The CDR3, as DNA: TGTGCCAGCAGTTTTCCACCGATGGGGGGGAAAAACAATGAGCAGTTCTTC. It translates to CASSFPPMGGKNNEQFF.

The chain links TRBV18 to TRBJ2-1; weak D call: TRBD1 (5 bases). Trimming stripped 3 bases from V and 6 bases from J, with 12 bases between. The CDR3 has 14 residues. CDR1 is KGHSH, CDR2 LQKENI, per germline. In nucleotides, the CDR3 is TGTGCCAGCTCACCTCTTCAGGGTACCAATGAGCAGTTCTTC. Its translation: CASSPLQGTNEQFF. Filled out from reference TRBV18 and TRBJ2-1, the complete variable domain reads NAGVMQNPRHLVRRRGQEARLRCSPMKGHSHVYWYRQLPEEGLKFMVYLQKENIIDESGMPKERFSAEFPKEGPSILRIQQVVRGDSAAYFCASSPLQGTNEQFFGPGTRLTVL.

J is TRBJ2-3 and V is TRBV18; 7 bases agree with TRBD2. This CDR3 has 12 residues. CDR1 and CDR2 (germline): KGHSH, LQKENI. Trimming cost V 6 bases and J 6 bases; bases outside gene matches: 3. The CDR3 protein is CASSPAGDTQYF. DNA of the CDR3: TGTGCCAGCTCCCCAGCGGGGGATACGCAGTATTTT.

The V call is TRBV9, the J call TRBJ1-1, with 7 bases lining up with TRBD1. CDR3 length: 15 amino acids. Per germline, CDR1 SGDLS and CDR2 YYNGEE. Trimming cost V 4 bases and J 7 bases; bases outside gene matches: 13. The CDR3 is CASSLEGTARSEAFF. In nucleotides, the CDR3 is TGTGCCAGCAGCCTTGAGGGGACAGCTAGAAGTGAAGCTTTCTTT.

The chain has TRBV2 and TRBJ1-1; no firm D call. Germline V lookup: CDR1 SNHLY, CDR2 FYNNEI. The CDR3 length is 14 residues. Trimming took 1 base from V and 3 from J, leaving 9 bases between them. The CDR3 sequence is CASSEVRAYTEAFF. The CDR3 region has the DNA TGTGCCAGCAGTGAAGTGAGGGCCTACACTGAAGCTTTCTTT.